The 10 T cell receptor beta chains below come from one sample, sequenced in a study of vaccination and CD4 T cells after COVID-19 (dated by TCRdb to 2022 to 2024). The library relied on PCR. Sequencer: Illumina iSeq 100. DNA from cultured CD4+ T cells underwent TCR sequencing with the Oncomine TCR Beta short-read assay at the Johns Hopkins FTIC core. In-frame beta chains were kept once TCRdb had trimmed the public reads at Q25 with fastp and called clones with MiXCR. All rows with the same CDR3 protein become a single entry with the most common DNA and genes. This sample lists more than 20,000 distinct CDR3 sequences; over 40% were detected once. The top ten clonotypes cover around 4.2% of the sample. These receptors are not linked to any known antigen. The treatment or condition label of this sample denotes: roughly 10-day PBMC culture with coronavirus spike peptide pools or control peptides (ViraFEST assay).

Sequencing was performed on CD4+ T cells from blood, cultured in vitro. The receptors shown here come from a human donor who had recovered from COVID-19.

This chain joins TRBV20-1 and TRBJ2-3; TRBD2 matches 11 bases. With V trimmed by 0 bases and J by 6 bases, 8 bases remained unmatched. CDR1 DFQATT and CDR2 SNEGSKA come from the germline V gene (reference sequence). This CDR3 is 16 amino acids long. As DNA, the CDR3 is TGCAGTGCTAGAGATATTGGGACTAGCGGAGGGGATACGCAGTATTTT. Encoded protein: CSARDIGTSGGDTQYF.

This clonotype occurred a few times. The chain couples TRBV24-1 to TRBJ1-1; tentatively, D is TRBD1 (6 bases). V dropped 4 bases and J dropped 10 bases, with 15 bases sitting between them. The germline gives CDR1 KGHDR, CDR2 SFDVKD. The CDR3 is 13 amino acids. CDR3 sequence reads: CATSELRTDSAFF. The CDR3 bases are TGTGCCACCAGTGAACTGAGGACAGACTCAGCTTTCTTT.

This clonotype was detected a few times. The chain employs TRBV19 and TRBJ1-1; no reliable D call. Germline V lookup: CDR1 LNHDA, CDR2 SQIVND (reference sequence). The CDR3 runs 19 residues. Trimming left V 5 bases short and J 1 base short, with 26 bases between. The CDR3 sequence: CASSLILSPTKGANTEAFF. In DNA form, the CDR3 reads TGTGCCAGTAGTCTAATACTAAGCCCAACCAAGGGTGCGAACACTGAAGCTTTCTTT.

V and J are TRBV2 and TRBJ2-3; D possibly uses TRBD1 or TRBD2 (6 bases each). Germline V CDR1 and CDR2: SNHLY, FYNNEI. The CDR3 is 14 amino acids. Trimming removed 9 bases at V and 2 bases at J, with 15 bases between. CDR3 in amino acids: CAREGGQITDTQYF. The CDR3 DNA sequence: TGTGCCAGGGAGGGGGGACAAATCACAGATACGCAGTATTTT.

The rearrangement joins TRBV7-8 to TRBJ1-2; no definite D call. The ends were cut back, 1 base at V and 8 bases at J, with 11 bases in the middle. The CDR3 is 13 amino acids. Germline V gives CDR1 SGHVS, CDR2 FQNEAQ. The CDR3 region has the DNA TGTGCCAGCAGCTTAGTCTCAAACCTAGGCTACACCTTC. Its protein is CASSLVSNLGYTF.

This clonotype was detected only a few times. The chain combines TRBV20-1 with TRBJ1-6; no reliable D call. Germline-derived CDR1 and CDR2 are DFQATT and SNEGSKA (reference sequence). The CDR3 runs to 18 residues. V lost 0 bases and J 7 bases, leaving 22 bases between the germline ends. CDR3 in DNA: TGCAGTGCTAGAGACCTCAGTGAGGGAGGTTTCATCAATTCACCCCTCCACTTT. It is translated as CSARDLSEGGFINSPLHF.

This clonotype was counted between two and nine times. The rearrangement uses TRBV10-3 and TRBJ1-1; TRBD1 might be the D (6 bases). V was cut by 3 bases and J by 8 bases, with 19 bases left in between. The CDR3 extends over 15 amino acids. Germline V gene data show CDR1 as ENHRY and CDR2 as SYGVKD. The CDR3: CAISDLATGIPEAFF. DNA for the CDR3: TGTGCCATCAGTGATCTCGCTACAGGGATCCCCGAAGCTTTCTTT.

The rearrangement joins TRBV20-1 to TRBJ2-5; a weak D match, TRBD2 (6 bases). V was shortened by 6 bases and J by 9 bases, with 23 bases between the two germline ends. The germline V gene has CDR1 DFQATT and CDR2 SNEGSKA (reference sequence). The CDR3 length is 14 residues. The CDR3 DNA reads as TGCAGTGCCATCCCTACGACTAGTTTCTCGGCCCAGTACTTC. Translated: CSAIPTTSFSAQYF.

The rearrangement joins TRBV2 to TRBJ1-1; the D is unclear. There are 12 residues in the CDR3. Deletions cut 4 bases from V and 0 bases from J, with 3 bases between. Germline V lookup: CDR1 SNHLY, CDR2 FYNNEI. CDR3 nucleotide sequence: TGTGCCAGCAGTGGGCTGAACACTGAAGCTTTCTTT. Translation gives CASSGLNTEAFF. The whole variable domain, filled in from reference TRBV2 and TRBJ1-1, reads EPEVTQTPSHQVTQMGQEVILRCVPISNHLYFYWYRQILGQKVEFLVSFYNNEISEKSEIFDDQFSVERPDGSNFTLKIRSTKLEDSAMYFCASSGLNTEAFFGQGTRLTVV.

The genes are TRBV7-9 and TRBJ2-2, with TRBD2 as a possible D gene (5 bases). Trimming stripped 8 bases from V and 7 bases from J, with 14 bases between. The CDR3 spans 13 residues. CDR1 is SEHNR, CDR2 FQNEAQ, per germline (reference sequence). The CDR3 reads CASAQVGGGELFF. The DNA of the CDR3 is TGTGCCAGCGCCCAAGTTGGAGGCGGGGAGCTGTTTTTT.